These 2 T cell receptor beta chains share one sample of origin, sequenced in a study of cytomegalovirus exposure and HLA in healthy donors. The study ran its PCR with 60 Vbeta and 13 Jbeta primers. Repertoires were generated with immunoSEQ multiplex PCR, while TCRdb's copy carries only in-frame clones and drops some. The sample lists 130,000 or so clones, around four fifths occurring once. Sequencing was done on a sample of PBMCs. The receptors come from a woman aged 40-49 years in good health and CMV-seropositive.

The rearrangement links TRBV4-3 to TRBJ1-1; D might be TRBD1 (5 bases). Germline V gene data show CDR1 as LGHNA and CDR2 as YSLEER. V lost 1 base to trimming and J lost 1 base, with 19 bases between them. The length of the CDR3 is 18 residues. The CDR3 here is CASSQGREGKSENTEAFF. The CDR3 region has the DNA TGCGCCAGCAGCCAAGGCAGGGAGGGGAAGTCCGAGAACACTGAAGCTTTCTTT.

V and J are TRBV7-2 and TRBJ2-6; no clear D. The V end lost 5 bases, the J end lost 5 bases, and 7 bases lay between the germline ends. Germline-derived CDR1 and CDR2 are SGHTA and FQGNSA. This CDR3 contains 13 residues. This CDR3 reads CASSPRWANVLTF. Written as DNA, the CDR3 is TGTGCCAGCAGCCCCAGGTGGGCCAACGTCCTGACTTTC.